A single T cell receptor (beta chain) is shown here with its context. Its specificity is not known. The sample comes from a study of cytomegalovirus exposure and HLA in healthy donors. Whole-study findings and limits: Another analysis was done later, and it associated fewer than 20,000 TCR beta sequences with HLA alleles at 0.05 false discovery rate. According to reports, the classifier identified cytomegalovirus status with high specificity and sensitivity. Researchers catalogued about 150 TCR beta chains as cytomegalovirus-associated.

The donors, nominally healthy at sampling, likely had unrecorded immune exposures. Germline assignment: CDR1 MGHRA and CDR2 YSYEKL. V lost 1 base to trimming and J lost 7 bases; unmatched junction nucleotides: 7. The CDR3 has 16 amino acids. It was with 60 Vbeta and 13 Jbeta primers that the PCR ran. The protocol was immunoSEQ multiplex PCR, while the TCRdb copy is restricted to in-frame clones and leaves out a portion. In the table there are around 150,000 clones, approximately 80% of which are singletons. Sequencing was carried out using PBMCs. The V and J genes are TRBV4-1 and TRBJ1-4; 9 positions agree with TRBD1. The origin of this receptor is a man aged 25-45 years in good health and CMV-seropositive. CDR3 region: CASSQGAGTGSEKLFF. CDR3 coding DNA: TGCGCCAGCAGCCAAGGGGCCGGGACAGGGAGTGAAAAACTGTTTTTT.